The rows below give T cell receptor beta chains drawn from one sample of a study of human CD8 memory T cell subsets. TCRdb reanalyzed the 5' RACE reads and collapses them to one entry per CDR3 protein, without DNA. Its table lists around 4,400 distinct CDR3 sequences. Sample: CD8+ effector memory T cells (TEM) sorted from PBMCs. The receptors here all came from a human donor in good health. Each CDR3 is given with its conserved first and last residue. Part of the rows lack a size; the others show once, few, many or a class for expanded clones.

.,TRBJ1-1,TRBV5-1,CASSFPQGARTEAFF
.,TRBJ2-3,TRBV6-4,CASSDGSSGTDTQYF
.,TRBJ2-1,TRBV15,CATSSQKALAGGPSYNEQFF
.,TRBJ2-7,TRBV20-1,CSAPGLADYEQYF
.,TRBJ2-3,TRBV6-2/TRBV6-3,CASSLRLAGGDTQYF
.,TRBJ2-3,TRBV7-3,CASSPIDGLAGTPLTTDTQYF
.,TRBJ2-1,TRBV6-5,CASSPAVYNEQFF
.,TRBJ1-2,TRBV4-1,CASSHVRGIDGYTF
.,TRBJ2-5,TRBV7-6,CASSHPSGAQETQYF
.,TRBJ2-5,TRBV4-3,CASSQDLGGAQETQYF
.,TRBJ2-2,TRBV6-4,CASSEGTSGSDVRELFF
.,TRBJ2-3,TRBV6-1,CASSEEGAGTDTQYF
.,TRBJ1-4,TRBV6-2/TRBV6-3,CASSYFGASEKLFF
.,TRBJ2-1,TRBV6-2/TRBV6-3,CASSLAAGDYNEQFF
medium-sized,TRBJ1-2,TRBV6-4,CASSDSMRGYGYTF
.,TRBJ2-7,TRBV11-2,CASSLVGSEQYF
.,TRBJ1-4,TRBV4-3,CASSQERTGTNEKLFF
.,TRBJ2-5,TRBV21-1,CASGRRESPLQETQYF
.,TRBJ2-1,TRBV20-1,CSAINIGSSYNEQFF
medium-sized,TRBJ2-2,TRBV24-1,CATKDGTLNTGELFF
.,TRBJ2-1,TRBV29-1,CSVEEMGGVGYNEQFF
.,TRBJ2-1,TRBV5-1,CASSPTQGGSYNEQFF
.,TRBJ2-1,TRBV15,CATSRPSGGASYNEQFF
.,TRBJ2-1,TRBV6-5,CASSRTSGGYNEQFF
.,TRBJ2-3,TRBV6-4,CASSESMASTDTQYF
.,TRBJ2-2,TRBV6-4,CASSEGLSTGELFF
.,TRBJ2-3,TRBV4-3,CASSQDGGSGSDTQYF
.,TRBJ2-7,TRBV30,CAWSVSGLAGEQYF
medium-sized,TRBJ1-6,TRBV30,CAWKGVDSSSPLHF
.,TRBJ2-7,TRBV20-1,CSAPQGEHYEQYF
medium-sized,TRBJ2-3,TRBV25-1,CASSESEKRGVSTDTQYF
.,TRBJ2-1,TRBV3-1,CASSQDQGVTNEQFF
.,TRBJ2-1,TRBV6-4,CASSERGTHEQFF
.,TRBJ2-4,TRBV20-1,CSARVGDRANIQYF
.,TRBJ2-7,TRBV5-1,CASSLSGPPYYYEQYF
.,TRBJ2-5,TRBV6-2/TRBV6-3,CASSPNEVQETQYF
medium-sized,TRBJ1-2,TRBV4-1,CASSQRTGDNYGYTF
.,TRBJ2-7,TRBV7-6,CASSRGYEQYF
.,TRBJ1-2,TRBV6-4,CASRAGEAYGYTF
.,TRBJ2-1,TRBV6-4,CASSPGQGADEQFF
.,TRBJ2-7,TRBV1,CTSSQDRGQGAYEQYF
.,TRBJ2-1,TRBV6-4,CASSEREAGVDEQFF
.,TRBJ2-7,TRBV4-3,CASSQEWTGDYEQYF
.,TRBJ1-1,TRBV6-4,CASSDRADPGTEAFF
medium-sized,TRBJ1-3,TRBV4-3,CASSQDGAATGNTIYF
.,TRBJ1-1,TRBV29-1,CSVETGTTEAFF
.,TRBJ2-7,TRBV4-1,CASSQSGRAPEQYF
medium-sized,TRBJ2-7,TRBV4-2,CASSPSIGTGNDERYF
.,TRBJ2-2,TRBV24-1,CATSESGLVTGELFF
.,TRBJ2-7,TRBV15,CATSRENGAEQYF
.,TRBJ2-5,TRBV6-2/TRBV6-3,CASSYGGQVETQYF
.,TRBJ2-3,TRBV7-6,CASSLEASTDTQYF
large,TRBJ2-5,TRBV20-1,CSARLAGGRETQYF
medium-sized,TRBJ2-3,TRBV24-1,CATSEPSSGGAPDTQYF
medium-sized,TRBJ2-7,TRBV4-2,CASSQDRGGAYEQYF
.,TRBJ2-7,TRBV4-3,CASSQDTGRGYEQYF
.,TRBJ2-3,TRBV4-2,CASSQEWGLAEDTQYF
.,TRBJ1-5,TRBV6-4,CASSPDSNQPQHF
.,TRBJ1-1,TRBV29-1,CSVGGPGGVNTEAFF
.,TRBJ2-7,TRBV7-6,CASSGDRSYEQYF